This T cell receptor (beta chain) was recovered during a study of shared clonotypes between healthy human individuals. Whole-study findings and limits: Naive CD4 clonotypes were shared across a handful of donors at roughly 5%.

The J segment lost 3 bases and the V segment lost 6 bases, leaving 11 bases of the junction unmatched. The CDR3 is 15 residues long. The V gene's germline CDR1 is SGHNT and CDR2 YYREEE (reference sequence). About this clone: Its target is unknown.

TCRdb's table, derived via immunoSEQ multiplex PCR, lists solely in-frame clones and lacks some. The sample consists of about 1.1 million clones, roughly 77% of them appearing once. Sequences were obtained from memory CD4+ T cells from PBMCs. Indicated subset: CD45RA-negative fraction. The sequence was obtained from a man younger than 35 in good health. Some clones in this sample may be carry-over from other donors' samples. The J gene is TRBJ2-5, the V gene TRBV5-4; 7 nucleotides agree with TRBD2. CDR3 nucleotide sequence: TGTGCCAGCAACCCGGGGGGAGCGGGTAAAGAGACCCAGTACTTC. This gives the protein CASNPGGAGKETQYF.